A single T cell receptor (beta chain) is shown here with its context. The antigen is undetermined. The entry originates in a study of T cell clonotyping in hematopoietic cell transplantation. Method: immunoSEQ multiplex PCR; TCRdb's copy keeps in-frame clones and lacks some. The table lists several thousand clones, over 60% of them singletons, with roughly 15% in the top ten. Trimming took 8 bases from V and 5 from J, leaving 16 bases between them. In germline, CDR1 is MNHEY, CDR2 SMNVEV (reference sequence). This CDR3 comprises 13 residues. Broader study findings: After transplant, recipient diversity fell while pathologically expanded clonotypes grew through day 180. No sorting was done, leaving CD4 and CD8 contributions mixed.

The clonotype was recovered from a male patient aged 35-50 years who had an allogeneic stem cell transplant from a related donor, so the T cells may come from the graft donor. Some clones in this sample may be carry-over from other donors' samples. Here the sequenced sample was PBMCs, taken 180 days after allogeneic stem cell transplant. The chain is built from TRBV27 and TRBJ2-7; D not resolved. The CDR3 region has the DNA TGTGCCAGCTCCTCCTTCGGAGTGGACGAGCAGTACTTC. Its translation: CASSSFGVDEQYF.